Presented here are 12 T cell receptor beta chains from one specimen sequenced in a study of patients and donors after allogeneic stem cell transplantation. TCRdb reanalysed the RT-PCR reads using MiXCR and keeps one entry per CDR3 protein. Of more than 150,000 distinct CDR3 sequences in the sample, about 24% were seen once. What was sequenced was blood, either unsorted or a sorted T cell fraction (not recorded which). The receptors were sampled from a human donor who was either an allogeneic HSCT recipient or a stem cell or donor lymphocyte infusion donor (not recorded which). It is not recorded whose cells these are; they may come from a transplant donor.

This chain uses TRBV12-3 or TRBV12-4 with TRBJ2-3; tentatively, D is TRBD2 (6 bases). The CDR3 loop spans 14 amino acids. Trimming left V 6 bases short and J 8 bases short, with 18 bases between. The CDR3 DNA follows: TGTGCCAGCAGCCTGGACACCCGCGGGATTACGCAGTATTTT. This translates into CASSLDTRGITQYF.

This clonotype showed up many times. V gene TRBV12-3 or TRBV12-4 combines with J gene TRBJ1-1, with 9 positions matching TRBD1. V shed 5 bases and J 4 bases; nucleotides not matched to a gene: 5. The CDR3 contains 14 residues. The CDR3 sequence: CASSQTGGGTEAFF. The CDR3 DNA follows: TGTGCCAGCAGTCAAACAGGGGGCGGCACTGAAGCTTTCTTT.

This sequence joins TRBV12-3 or TRBV12-4 and TRBJ2-3; D gene uncertain. The CDR3 is 14 residues long. The V end was cut by 8 bases, the J end by 4 bases, with 16 bases between. The CDR3 protein is CASFPDAAADTQYF. CDR3 in DNA: TGTGCCAGCTTCCCTGACGCGGCGGCAGATACGCAGTATTTT.

The J gene is TRBJ2-3, the V gene TRBV5-6; D unclear. The V gene's germline CDR1 is SGHDT and CDR2 YYEEEE. The germline V and J ends were trimmed by 0 bases and 1 base, with 6 bases remaining between them. The CDR3 is 14 residues long. The CDR3 spells CASSLVWGTDTQYF. CDR3 nucleotide sequence: TGTGCCAGCAGCTTGGTATGGGGCACAGATACGCAGTATTTT.

The chain recombines TRBV20-1 with TRBJ2-3; TRBD2 aligns across 7 bases. V dropped 3 bases and J dropped 2; count of bases not matched to a gene: 8. Germline V gene data show CDR1 as DFQATT and CDR2 as SNEGSKA (reference sequence). This CDR3 region has 15 residues. The CDR3 protein is CSASRASGSTDTQYF. The CDR3 DNA reads as TGCAGTGCTAGTAGGGCTAGCGGATCCACAGATACGCAGTATTTT.

The V call is TRBV4-1, the J call TRBJ1-1; 7 bases are shared with TRBD1. This CDR3 has 16 residues. V lost 5 bases to trimming and J lost 3 bases; unmatched junction nucleotides: 12. Per the germline V gene, CDR1 is MGHRA and CDR2 is YSYEKL. CDR3: CASSYRKQGWDTEAFF. The CDR3 coding sequence is TGCGCCAGCAGCTACAGAAAACAGGGGTGGGACACTGAAGCTTTCTTT.

The sample holds many counts of this clonotype. The rearrangement links TRBV2 to TRBJ1-1; 9 bases map to TRBD1. Per the germline V gene, CDR1 is SNHLY and CDR2 is FYNNEI. V trimming: 4 bases; J trimming: 8 bases; junction bases outside the gene matches: 5. The CDR3 length is 13 residues. CDR3 residues: CASSGHRGREAFF. In nucleotides, the CDR3 is TGTGCCAGCAGTGGACACAGGGGGCGGGAAGCTTTCTTT.

This clonotype appeared once. This rearrangement joins TRBV3-1 to TRBJ2-5; 7 positions agree with TRBD1. V was clipped by 2 bases and J by 4 bases; unmatched bases: 4. The germline V gene has CDR1 LGHDT and CDR2 YNNKEL (reference sequence). CDR3 size: 14 residues. Here the CDR3 DNA reads TGTGCCAGCAGCCAAAGGGGGCAATTAGAGACCCAGTACTTC. This gives the protein CASSQRGQLETQYF.

This clonotype was seen more than once but under ten times. The chain combines TRBV12-3 or TRBV12-4 with TRBJ2-3; maybe TRBD2 (6 bases). Trimming took off 6 bases at V and 4 bases at J, with 11 bases between the two ends. The length of the CDR3 is 13 residues. In DNA, the CDR3 is TGTGCCAGCAGAGGACTAATCGCAGATACGCAGTATTTT. Protein sequence: CASRGLIADTQYF.

This chain connects TRBV18 to TRBJ2-1; 11 nucleotides align to TRBD1. V dropped 3 bases and J dropped 7; count of bases not matched to a gene: 2. There are 14 residues in the CDR3. Germline V gene data show CDR1 as KGHSH and CDR2 as LQKENI. CDR3 coding DNA: TGTGCCAGCTCACCGGGACAGGGGGGGAATGAGCAGTTCTTC. This encodes CASSPGQGGNEQFF.

The chain employs TRBV6-2 or TRBV6-3 and TRBJ1-2; D is undetermined. This CDR3 region has 14 residues. The germline V and J ends were trimmed by 0 bases and 7 bases, with 12 bases remaining between them. Germline-derived CDR1 and CDR2 are MNHEY and SVGEGT. The CDR3 region is CASSYSILGFGYTF. In nucleotides, the CDR3 is TGTGCCAGCAGTTACTCGATCTTAGGGTTTGGCTACACCTTC.

The V gene is TRBV12-3 or TRBV12-4, the J gene TRBJ2-2, with 9 bases fitting TRBD1. V shed 1 base and J 6 bases; nucleotides not matched to a gene: 12. CDR3 length: 18 amino acids. CDR3 DNA sequence: TGTGCCAGCAGTTTAGTTATCCAAGGGACAGGGCGTCCCGGGGAGCTGTTTTTT. Amino acid sequence: CASSLVIQGTGRPGELFF.